A selection of T cell receptor beta chains follows, all from one sample in a study of early T cells in non-severe SARS-CoV-2 infection. TCRdb reprocessed the 5' RACE reads with MiXCR, giving one entry per CDR3 protein. The repertoire holds some 51,000 distinct CDR3 sequences, around 14% seen once, with approximately 9.1% in the top ten. The sequencing used whole blood, collected at baseline. These receptors came from an adult who was a healthcare worker with PCR-confirmed SARS-CoV-2 infection or an uninfected control (not recorded which). Each CDR3 is given with its conserved first and last residue. The D gene is left open where the match is weak. The size of a clone is reported for some rows only, either as once, few or many, or as a class for expanded clones.

V gene	D gene	J gene	clone size	CDR3 DNA	CDR3 protein
TRBV19	NA	TRBJ1-5	few	TGTGCCAGTAGTATCCCGACGGGGGGCGTCCAGCCCCAGCATTTT	CASSIPTGGVQPQHF
TRBV18	NA	TRBJ1-2	many	TGTGCCAGCTCACCCTCCGACAGTCGCGGCTACACCTTC	CASSPSDSRGYTF
TRBV7-6	NA	TRBJ1-5	many	TGTGCCAGCAGCTTAGCGGCTGGGGGAGATCAGCCCCAGCATTTT	CASSLAAGGDQPQHF
TRBV28	TRBD1	TRBJ2-7	once	TGTGCCAGCAGTTTACGACCGGGACAGGGATCCTACGAGCAGTACTTC	CASSLRPGQGSYEQYF
TRBV5-1	NA	TRBJ2-1	once	TGCGCCAGCAGCCCCAGTGTTGTAGCCGGAAACGAGCAGTTCTTC	CASSPSVVAGNEQFF
TRBV27	TRBD1	TRBJ2-5	few	TGTGCCAGCAGTTTAAGGGACAGACAAGAGACCCAGTACTTC	CASSLRDRQETQYF
TRBV5-1	TRBD1	TRBJ2-5	few	TGCGCCAGCAGTTGGGACAGAGAGACCCAGTACTTC	CASSWDRETQYF
TRBV7-6	NA	TRBJ2-1	few	TGTGCCAGCAGCTTAGTGGTGTCCAATGAGCAGTTCTTC	CASSLVVSNEQFF
TRBV7-2	TRBD1	TRBJ1-2	many	TGTGCCAGCAGCACGGGACAGGCGAACTATGGCTACACCTTC	CASSTGQANYGYTF
TRBV7-2	NA	TRBJ2-7	few	TGTGCCAGCAGCCAAGACCGGGACCCCATGGGGGAGCAGTACTTC	CASSQDRDPMGEQYF
TRBV5-1	NA	TRBJ1-5	NA	TGCGCCAGCAGCTCGGGGCAGGGAGATAACCAGCCCCAGCATTTT	CASSSGQGDNQPQHF
TRBV3-1	TRBD2	TRBJ2-1	NA	TGTGCCAGCAGCCAAGCCCCAGCGGGAGGGCCAAAAGGTACGTTCTTC	CASSQAPAGGPKGTFF
TRBV14	NA	TRBJ2-7	few	TGTGCCAGCAGCCCCTTTACGGGACTGAAAACCTACGAGCAGTACTTC	CASSPFTGLKTYEQYF
TRBV3-1	NA	TRBJ1-3	many	TGTGCCAGCAGCCAAGATCCCCGAATATACTCTGGAAACACCATATATTTT	CASSQDPRIYSGNTIYF
TRBV5-5	TRBD2	TRBJ2-7	few	TGTGCCAGCAGCTCCCCGCGGGGGAACGAGCAGTACTTC	CASSSPRGNEQYF
TRBV5-1	NA	TRBJ2-4	many	TGCGCCAGCAGCCGCCCTCCGGCCGAGAGCATTCAGTACTTC	CASSRPPAESIQYF
TRBV7-6	NA	TRBJ1-4	few	TGTGCCAGCAGCTCGACTAATGAAAAACTGTTTTTT	CASSSTNEKLFF
TRBV4-1	TRBD1	TRBJ2-7	few	TGCGCCAGCAGCCAAGAGGACAGGGGGTCCGAGCAGTACTTC	CASSQEDRGSEQYF
TRBV3-1	TRBD2	TRBJ2-1	many	TGTGCCAGCAGCCCGTACGCGGGGGGGCCAGGGAATGAGCAGTTCTTC	CASSPYAGGPGNEQFF
TRBV9	TRBD1	TRBJ2-5	many	TGTGCCAGCAGCGTAGGGGGACAGGGCGCGGAGACCCAGTACTTC	CASSVGGQGAETQYF
TRBV5-1	NA	TRBJ2-1	NA	TGCGCCAGCAGCTTGGCAGATGAGCAGTTCTTC	CASSLADEQFF
TRBV5-4	TRBD1	TRBJ2-7	few	TGTGCCAGCAGCTTTACAGGGGGCCCCGAGCAGTACTTC	CASSFTGGPEQYF
TRBV29-1	TRBD1	TRBJ2-2	few	TGCAGCGTTGGGACAGGGAGCACCGGGGAGCTGTTTTTT	CSVGTGSTGELFF
TRBV20-1	NA	TRBJ2-1	NA	TGCAGTGCTATAAGGGTTGCTGCTGAGCAGTTCTTC	CSAIRVAAEQFF
TRBV6-5	NA	TRBJ2-6	many	TGTGCCAGCAGTTGGAGGGACAGCCCACTCACTGGGGCCAACGTCCTGACTTTC	CASSWRDSPLTGANVLTF
TRBV24-1	TRBD1	TRBJ1-5	NA	TGTGCCACCAGTGAAGGGGGCGGGAGCAATCAGCCCCAGCATTTT	CATSEGGGSNQPQHF
TRBV27	TRBD2	TRBJ2-7	few	TGTGCCAGCAGTTCACCTACTAGCGGGAGGTCCTACGAGCAGTACTTC	CASSSPTSGRSYEQYF
TRBV12-3/TRBV12-4	TRBD1	TRBJ1-6	few	TGTGCCAGCAGTCCCACAGGGGGCGAGTCACCCCTCCACTTT	CASSPTGGESPLHF